Here is one T cell receptor (beta chain) with its context. These data belong to a study of blood T cell repertoires in COVID-19. Background on the study: Whether acute or convalescent, the COVID-19 samples came from the United States, Italy and Spain. PBMCs, B-cell-depleted T cells, or T cells provided the cDNA or gDNA that made up the material.

V was pared by 5 bases and J by 4 bases, with 5 bases between. Germline assignment: CDR1 SGHNT and CDR2 YENEEA. The CDR3 is 11 amino acids. In the source study's methods: Amplifying reference gene primers gave estimates of nucleated cell counts. The table came from immunoSEQ multiplex PCR; TCRdb's copy has only in-frame clones and leaves some out. D and trimming were read from the DNA, whereas the V and J calls and clone size are those reported in that table. This table has fewer than 200,000 clones, 70% to 90% appearing once. The sequenced sample consisted of peripheral blood. The rearrangement uses TRBV11-3 and TRBJ2-5; D call uncertain. This clonotype was obtained from a man between 40 and 49 years old who had recovered from COVID-19. CDR3 DNA sequence: TGTGCCAGCAGCCGTGTAGAGACCCAGTACTTC. Protein sequence: CASSRVETQYF.